The 13 T cell receptor beta chains reported below all come from one sample, sequenced in a study of T cells in Graves' hyperthyroidism and ophthalmopathy. Researchers took RNA transcripts and amplified the TCR beta CDR3 regions from them. With the HTBI primer set, the TCR CDR3 went through a first round of RT-PCR. A single record per CDR3 protein comes from TCRdb applying MiXCR to the multiplex PCR reads. The sample holds about 640,000 distinct CDR3 sequences; roughly 20% are singletons and the top ten take roughly a third. Source material: blood. The receptors derive from a man aged 30-40 years with Graves' ophthalmopathy.

This clonotype was counted between two and nine times. This sequence joins TRBV12-3 or TRBV12-4 and TRBJ2-7; TRBD1 might be the D (6 bases). This CDR3 is 14 amino acids long. V lost 3 bases, J lost 2 bases, and 11 bases lay in between. The CDR3 DNA reads TGTGCCAGCAGTTTGGACAGTCCCACCTACGAGCAGTACTTC. Encoded protein: CASSLDSPTYEQYF.

This clonotype was observed a handful of times. The chain carries TRBV30 and TRBJ1-5, with D uncertain. V was cut by 1 base and J by 6 bases, with 7 bases left in between. The length of the CDR3 is 12 residues. Germline CDR1 reads GTSNPN; CDR2 reads SVGIG (reference sequence). This chain's CDR3 is CAWSEWGQPQHF. CDR3 bases: TGTGCCTGGAGTGAATGGGGTCAGCCCCAGCATTTT.

There are a few counts of this clonotype. The V call is TRBV30, the J call TRBJ1-4; possible D gene TRBD1, 5 bases. This CDR3 has 14 residues. The V end lost 3 bases, the J end lost 7 bases, and 15 bases lay between the germline ends. Germline loops: CDR1 GTSNPN, CDR2 SVGIG (reference sequence). The CDR3 bases are TGTGCCTGGAGGGGACTCGAGTCGGCTGAAAAACTGTTTTTT. Protein sequence: CAWRGLESAEKLFF.

In this sample, this clonotype turned up a few times. The chain carries TRBV2 and TRBJ2-7; 9 bases are a match to TRBD1. Germline trimming cut 7 bases from V and 3 bases from J; bases unmatched to any gene: 10. Germline V CDR1 and CDR2: SNHLY, FYNNEI. This CDR3 contains 15 residues. The CDR3 DNA follows: TGTGCCAGCACCGATGGGGGACAGGGTATCTACGAGCAGTACTTC. It codes for CASTDGGQGIYEQYF.

About this clonotype itself: Sequence at one end of the junction differs from germline and may be a read error. The rearrangement uses TRBV4-3 and TRBJ1-5; D possibly corresponds to TRBD1 (6 bases). There are 13 residues in the CDR3. The germline V gene encodes CDR1 LGHNA and CDR2 YSLEER. CDR3 residues: CASSQDTDRPLNF. Written as DNA, the CDR3 is TGCGCCAGCAGCCAGGACACCGACAGGCCCCTGAATTTT.

The chain's CDR3 is CASSRTSDVGTDTQYF. In nucleotides, the CDR3 is TGCGCCAGCAGCAGGACTAGCGATGTGGGCACAGATACGCAGTATTTT. The chain carries TRBV5-1 and TRBJ2-3, with 9 bases fitting TRBD2. V dropped 4 bases and J dropped 1; count of bases not matched to a gene: 7. This CDR3 region has 16 residues. Germline V gene lookup returns CDR1 SGHRS and CDR2 YFSETQ.

The V gene is TRBV6-2 or TRBV6-3, the J gene TRBJ1-2, with D perhaps TRBD1 (5 bases). Deletions cut 4 bases from V and 10 bases from J, with 19 bases between. Germline CDR1 is MNHEY and CDR2 is SVGEGT. The CDR3 is 14 amino acids. CDR3 DNA sequence: TGTGCCAGCAGTTCCTCCGGGACGGTCTTTGTCTACACCTTC. This encodes CASSSSGTVFVYTF.

This clonotype was counted a few times. The gene calls are TRBV9 and TRBJ2-1; the D gene is possibly TRBD1 (6 bases). CDR3 length: 15 amino acids. V dropped 3 bases and J dropped 0 bases, with 10 bases sitting between them. Germline CDR1 is SGDLS and CDR2 is YYNGEE. The CDR3 DNA reads TGTGCCAGCAGCGGAGGGGGAACCTCCTACAATGAGCAGTTCTTC. This translates into CASSGGGTSYNEQFF.

This clonotype has ten or more counts. The V gene is TRBV3-1, the J gene TRBJ1-5; the D is unclear. The CDR3 is made up of 14 amino acids. Per the germline V gene, CDR1 is LGHDT and CDR2 is YNNKEL (reference sequence). V dropped 0 bases and J dropped 1 base, with 4 bases sitting between them. The CDR3 DNA reads TGTGCCAGCAGCCAAGATTTAAGCAATCAGCCCCAGCATTTT. This translates into CASSQDLSNQPQHF.

This chain connects TRBV7-2 to TRBJ2-5, with TRBD2 matching over 15 bases. Germline trimming cut 4 bases from V and 0 bases from J; bases unmatched to any gene: 9. Germline V gives CDR1 SGHTA, CDR2 FQGNSA. The CDR3 runs to 19 residues. CDR3 nucleotides: TGTGCCAGCAGCTCCCCGGGACTAGCGGGAGGACGGTACCAAGAGACCCAGTACTTC. Translation: CASSSPGLAGGRYQETQYF.

The chain is built from TRBV15 and TRBJ1-1, with D tentatively TRBD1 (6 bases). Trimming removed 5 bases from V and 0 bases from J, with 13 bases in between. The CDR3 length is 15 residues. Germline V gene lookup returns CDR1 LNHNV and CDR2 YYDKDF (reference sequence). The CDR3 protein is CATSFRDTLNTEAFF. The CDR3 DNA sequence: TGTGCCACCAGCTTTCGGGACACCTTGAACACTGAAGCTTTCTTT.

V and J are TRBV30 and TRBJ2-7; 8 bases agree with TRBD2. Germline values: CDR1 GTSNPN, CDR2 SVGIG (reference sequence). The V segment lost 3 bases and the J segment 7 bases; nucleotides outside the gene matches: 14. The CDR3 totals 15 residues. CDR3: CAWRVAGSGGGEQYF. CDR3 DNA sequence: TGTGCCTGGAGAGTAGCGGGGAGTGGGGGCGGGGAGCAGTACTTC.

This clonotype was detected ten times or more. The rearrangement joins TRBV28 to TRBJ2-5, with unresolved D. This CDR3 contains 12 residues. Trimming took 4 bases from V and 2 from J, leaving 5 bases between them. Per the germline V gene, CDR1 is MDHEN and CDR2 is SYDVKM. The CDR3 DNA sequence: TGTGCCAGCAGTTCCTATCAAGAGACCCAGTACTTC. This encodes CASSSYQETQYF.